These 5 T cell receptor beta chains were all obtained from the same sample, sequenced in a study of cytotoxic CD8 clonotypes in ibrutinib-treated CLL. Measured with immunoSEQ multiplex PCR; TCRdb has only the in-frame clones, and not every one. The data contain fewer than 90,000 clones, around two thirds of them singletons. The sequencing used PBMCs, collected after 12 months of ibrutinib treatment. The receptors come from a human donor with chronic lymphocytic leukemia.

Concerning this clone itself: The sample holds other DNA sequences that translate to the same CDR3. The V and J genes are TRBV28 and TRBJ2-3; D possibly matches TRBD1 or TRBD2 (6 bases each). This CDR3 has 13 residues. The V gene's germline CDR1 is MDHEN and CDR2 SYDVKM. V was clipped by 3 bases and J by 6 bases, with 10 bases between them. DNA of the CDR3: TGTGCCAGCAGTTTGGGGGGCTTCGATACGCAGTATTTT. It yields the protein CASSLGGFDTQYF.

The chain carries TRBV28 and TRBJ2-4; TRBD1 is a possible D gene (5 bases). The length of the CDR3 is 15 residues. Trimming left V 3 bases short and J 6 bases short, with 15 bases between. Germline CDR1 and CDR2: MDHEN and SYDVKM. CDR3 DNA: TGTGCCAGCAGTTTGGCACAGGAATACTCAAACATTCAGTACTTC. Encoded protein: CASSLAQEYSNIQYF.

This chain links TRBV27 with TRBJ2-7, with D hard to call. Germline V lookup: CDR1 MNHEY, CDR2 SMNVEV (reference sequence). This CDR3 has 13 residues. Trimming removed 10 bases from V and 2 bases from J, with 15 bases in between. CDR3 DNA sequence: TGTGCCACTCACACTCTAAATACCTACGAGCAGTACTTC. Amino acid sequence: CATHTLNTYEQYF.

This chain joins TRBV10-1 and TRBJ1-2; 10 bases are a match to TRBD1. V lost 2 bases and J lost 9; bases outside the gene matches: 9. This CDR3 comprises 15 residues. CDR1 and CDR2 (germline): WNHNN, SYGVQD (reference sequence). CDR3 coding DNA: TGCGCCAGCAGTGAGCCTAAGACAGGGGGCATGAGCTACACCTTC. Protein sequence: CASSEPKTGGMSYTF.

The CDR3 here is CASGRAGTSNTEAFF. The CDR3 region has the DNA TGTGCCAGCGGACGGGCCGGGACATCGAACACTGAAGCTTTCTTT. The rearrangement uses TRBV6-5 and TRBJ1-1; tentative D call: TRBD1 (6 bases). In germline, CDR1 is MNHEY, CDR2 SVGAGI. Trimming removed 8 bases at V and 1 base at J, with 17 bases between. The length of the CDR3 is 15 residues.